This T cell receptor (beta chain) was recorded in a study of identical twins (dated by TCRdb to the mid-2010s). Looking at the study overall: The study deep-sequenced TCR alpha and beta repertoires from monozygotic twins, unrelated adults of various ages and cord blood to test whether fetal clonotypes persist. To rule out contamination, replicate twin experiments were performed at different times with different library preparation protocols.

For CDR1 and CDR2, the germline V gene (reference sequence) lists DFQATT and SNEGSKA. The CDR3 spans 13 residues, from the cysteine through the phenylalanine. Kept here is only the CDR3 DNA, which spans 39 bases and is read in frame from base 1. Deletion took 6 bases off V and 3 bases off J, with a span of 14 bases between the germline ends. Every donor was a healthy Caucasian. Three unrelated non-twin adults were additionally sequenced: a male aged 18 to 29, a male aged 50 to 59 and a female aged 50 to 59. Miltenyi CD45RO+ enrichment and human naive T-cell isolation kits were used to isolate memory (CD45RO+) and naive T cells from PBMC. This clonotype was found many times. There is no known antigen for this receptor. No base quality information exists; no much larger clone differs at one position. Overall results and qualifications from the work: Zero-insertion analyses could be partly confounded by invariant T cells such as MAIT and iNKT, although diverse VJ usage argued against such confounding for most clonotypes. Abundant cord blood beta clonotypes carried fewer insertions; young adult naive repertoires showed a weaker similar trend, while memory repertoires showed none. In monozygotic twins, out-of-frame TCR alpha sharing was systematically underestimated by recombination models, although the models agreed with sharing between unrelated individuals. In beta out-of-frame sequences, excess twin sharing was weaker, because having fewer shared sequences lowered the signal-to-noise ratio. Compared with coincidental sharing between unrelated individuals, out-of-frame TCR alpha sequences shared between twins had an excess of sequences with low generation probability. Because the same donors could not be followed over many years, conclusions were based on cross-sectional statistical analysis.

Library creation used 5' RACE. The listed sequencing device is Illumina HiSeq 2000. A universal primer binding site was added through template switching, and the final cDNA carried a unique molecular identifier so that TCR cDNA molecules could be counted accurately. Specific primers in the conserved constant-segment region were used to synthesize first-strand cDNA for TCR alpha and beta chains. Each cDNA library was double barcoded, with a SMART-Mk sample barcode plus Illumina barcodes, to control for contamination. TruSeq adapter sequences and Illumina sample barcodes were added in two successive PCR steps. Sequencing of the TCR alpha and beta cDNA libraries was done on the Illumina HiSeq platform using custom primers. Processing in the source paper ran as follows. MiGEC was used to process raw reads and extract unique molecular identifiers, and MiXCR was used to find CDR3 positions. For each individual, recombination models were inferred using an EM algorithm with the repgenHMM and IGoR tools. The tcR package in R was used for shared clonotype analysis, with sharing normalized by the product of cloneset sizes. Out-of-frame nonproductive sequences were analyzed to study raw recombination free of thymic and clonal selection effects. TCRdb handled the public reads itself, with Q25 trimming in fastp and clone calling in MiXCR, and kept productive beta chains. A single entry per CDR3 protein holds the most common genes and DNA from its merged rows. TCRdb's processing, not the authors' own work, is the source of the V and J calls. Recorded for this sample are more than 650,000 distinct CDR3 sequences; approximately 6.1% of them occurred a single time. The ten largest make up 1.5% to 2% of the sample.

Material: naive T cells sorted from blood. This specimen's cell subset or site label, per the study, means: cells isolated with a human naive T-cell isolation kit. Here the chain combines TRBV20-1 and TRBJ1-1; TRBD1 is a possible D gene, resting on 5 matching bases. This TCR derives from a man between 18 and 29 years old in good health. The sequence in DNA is TGCAGTGCCCCAAACCGGGACCACACTGAAGCTTTCTTT. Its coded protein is CSAPNRDHTEAFF.